These 15 T cell receptor beta chains were all obtained from the same sample, sequenced in a study of graft-versus-host responses after intestinal transplantation. The starting material, graft tissue, was processed to release intraepithelial and lamina propria lymphocytes. Generated by immunoSEQ multiplex PCR, the TCRdb table keeps only in-frame clones and is missing some. Of roughly 11,000 clones listed, 76% were seen once; the top ten hold 10%. Sequencing was performed on ileum tissue, taken 23 days after intestinal transplant. The receptors come from a human patient who received an intestinal transplant, so some T cells may come from the graft donor.

The J gene is TRBJ2-1, the V gene TRBV27; D is unclear. V was trimmed by 0 bases and J by 0 bases, leaving 6 bases between them. CDR1 is MNHEY and CDR2 is SMNVEV in the germline V gene (reference sequence). CDR3 length equals 15 residues. The CDR3 reads CASSLSIDSYNEQFF. The CDR3 DNA is TGTGCCAGCAGTTTATCGATAGACTCCTACAATGAGCAGTTCTTC.

The J gene is TRBJ1-2, the V gene TRBV28; maybe TRBD1 (5 bases). This CDR3 has 12 residues. Germline V gene sequence: CDR1 MDHEN, CDR2 SYDVKM. The V end was cut by 4 bases, the J end by 6 bases, with 9 bases between. CDR3 amino acids: CASSSGHNGYTF. Written as DNA, the CDR3 is TGTGCCAGCAGTTCCGGACATAATGGCTACACCTTC.

CDR3 region: CASSFSGRHQETQYF. CDR3 DNA sequence: TGTGCCAGCAGCTTTAGCGGGAGGCACCAAGAGACCCAGTACTTC. The chain recombines TRBV5-6 with TRBJ2-5; 10 bases fit TRBD2. Germline trimming cut 2 bases from V and 0 bases from J; bases unmatched to any gene: 1. Per the germline V gene, CDR1 is SGHDT and CDR2 is YYEEEE. CDR3 length: 15 residues.

As regards this clone: The germline gene is not matched at one end of the junction; a read error may be the cause. Distinct nucleotide sequences in the sample also encode this CDR3. The chain combines TRBV7-9 with TRBJ2-5; maybe TRBD2 (7 bases). The germline CDR1 and CDR2 sequences are SEHNR and FQNEAQ (reference sequence). CDR3 length equals 14 residues. In DNA form, the CDR3 reads TGCGCCAGCAGCTTAGGGGGGGCTGGGGAGACCCAGTACTTC. Its protein product is CASSLGGAGETQYF.

The chain is built from TRBV11-2 and TRBJ2-5; D is undetermined. V shed 5 bases and J shed 5 bases, with 12 bases lying between them. Germline values: CDR1 SGHAT, CDR2 FQNNGV. The CDR3 contains 13 residues. CDR3 region: CASSQLPSETQYF. CDR3 sequence (DNA): TGTGCCAGCAGCCAATTACCTTCGGAGACCCAGTACTTC.

J is TRBJ2-2 and V is TRBV13, with unresolved D. V was cut by 0 bases and J by 6 bases, with 2 bases left in between. The CDR3 runs to 12 residues. Germline CDR1 PRHDT, CDR2 FYEKMQ (reference sequence). The chain's CDR3 is CASSLGPGELFF. In DNA, the CDR3 is TGTGCCAGCAGCTTAGGCCCCGGGGAGCTGTTTTTT. Full variable domain (missing parts from reference TRBV13 and TRBJ2-2): AAGVIQSPRHLIKEKRETATLKCYPIPRHDTVYWYQQGPGQDPQFLISFYEKMQSDKGSIPDRFSAQQFSDYHSELNMSSLELGDSALYFCASSLGPGELFFGEGSRLTVL.

The chain carries TRBV19 and TRBJ2-2, with 7 bases identical to TRBD2. V lost 5 bases, J lost 6 bases, and 3 bases stayed unmatched. The CDR3 spans 13 residues. Germline V gives CDR1 LNHDA, CDR2 SQIVND (reference sequence). The CDR3 sequence: CASSGLDPGELFF. The CDR3 DNA reads TGTGCCAGTAGTGGACTAGACCCCGGGGAGCTGTTTTTT. Filled out from reference TRBV19 and TRBJ2-2, the complete variable domain reads DGGITQSPKYLFRKEGQNVTLSCEQNLNHDAMYWYRQDPGQGLRLIYYSQIVNDFQKGDIAEGYSVSREKKESFPLTVTSAQKNPTAFYLCASSGLDPGELFFGEGSRLTVL.

The genes are TRBV7-9 and TRBJ2-7; 10 positions match TRBD1. V was pared by 1 base and J by 6 bases, with 9 bases of the junction left unmatched. CDR3 length: 16 amino acids. Germline CDR1 is SEHNR and CDR2 is FQNEAQ (reference sequence). The CDR3 reads CASSLGLGGQGFEQYF. In DNA form, the CDR3 reads TGTGCCAGCAGCTTAGGATTAGGGGGACAGGGGTTCGAGCAGTACTTC.

This chain joins TRBV5-6 and TRBJ2-7; TRBD2 aligns across 10 bases. The CDR3 is 13 amino acids. J was trimmed by 12 bases and V by 0 bases; bases with no gene match: 6. Per the germline V gene, CDR1 is SGHDT and CDR2 is YYEEEE. The CDR3 loop is CASSLASGGAAYF. CDR3 bases: TGTGCCAGCAGCTTGGCCAGCGGGGGGGCTGCGTACTTC.

This clone was seen just once. J is TRBJ1-4 and V is TRBV6-7; D is uncertain. TRBV6-7 is classed as an ORF, of uncertain function. Trimming cost V 2 bases and J 3 bases, with 25 bases left between them. This CDR3 is 20 amino acids long. CDR3 in amino acids: CASSYQVFDPVPLSNEKLFF. Written as DNA, the CDR3 is TGTGCCAGCAGTTACCAGGTCTTCGATCCGGTTCCCCTCTCTAATGAAAAACTGTTTTTT.

This sequence joins TRBV7-9 and TRBJ2-7, with D unresolved. The V and J ends lost 5 bases and 2 bases respectively, with 10 bases between them. The germline V gene has CDR1 SEHNR and CDR2 FQNEAQ (reference sequence). This CDR3 region has 13 residues. The CDR3: CASSPLGTYEQYF. The DNA of the CDR3 is TGTGCCAGCAGCCCCCTTGGGACCTACGAGCAGTACTTC.

This clone was observed once. The chain recombines TRBV28 with TRBJ2-5, with 7 bases fitting TRBD1. CDR3 length: 15 amino acids. The germline gives CDR1 MDHEN, CDR2 SYDVKM. With 6 bases clipped from V and 2 bases from J, the junction kept 9 bases outside the gene matches. As DNA, the CDR3 is TGTGCCAGCAGCCCCTTAGACAGGGAACAAGAGACCCAGTACTTC. It is translated as CASSPLDREQETQYF.

The chain couples TRBV7-3 to TRBJ1-1; D is uncertain. The CDR3 length is 13 residues. Germline values: CDR1 SGHTA, CDR2 FQGTGA. The V end was cut by 3 bases, the J end by 2 bases, with 7 bases between. The DNA for the CDR3 is TGTGCCAGCAGCTTTAACAGTAACACTGAAGCTTTCTTT. Translation gives CASSFNSNTEAFF.

J is TRBJ2-1 and V is TRBV21-1; the tabulated D call, TRBD1, remains unverified against the DNA. TRBV21-1 is an annotated pseudogene. The CDR3 loop spans 17 amino acids. CDR3 in amino acids: CASSTPDPGQLHNEQFF. The CDR3 DNA reads TGTGCCAGCAGCACACCCGATCCGGGACAGCTACACAATGAGCAGTTCTTC.

The genes are TRBV28 and TRBJ2-1, with D unclear. Trimming took 7 bases from V and 4 from J, leaving 8 bases between them. CDR1 and CDR2 from the germline V gene are MDHEN and SYDVKM. The CDR3 sequence is 12 residues long. CDR3 DNA sequence: TGTGCCAGCACCGGATATTACAATGAGCAGTTCTTC. Encoded protein: CASTGYYNEQFF.